This T cell receptor beta chain is from a study of vaccination effects on CD4 cells after COVID-19. Study-wide findings and caveats: Whether induced by infection or by vaccine, clones showed marked clonal contraction late after vaccination.

Note on this clone: Its specificity is unknown.

The J segment lost 6 bases and the V segment lost 2 bases, leaving 3 bases of the junction unmatched. Germline CDR1 SGDLS, CDR2 YYNGEE. The CDR3 sequence is 15 residues long. Data came from immunoSEQ multiplex PCR; TCRdb stores just in-frame clones and leaves some out. The table has around 30,000 clones, 55% to 75% seen once. Antigen-specific CD4+ T cells were first expanded with viral peptide pools by the ViraFEST assay and only then sequenced. CD4+ T cell isolation took place after 10 days of culture. Two doses of BNT162b2 or mRNA-1273 vaccine were administered to participants. Every well housed around 2 million PBMC, which grew in culture alongside about 11 IU/ml IL-2 and around 9.4 ug/ml peptides. Half of the medium was exchanged for IL-2 medium on both days 3 and 7.

The TCR comes from a human donor who received a COVID-19 vaccine. Source: CD4+ T cells from PBMCs cultured with HCoV-NL63 spike peptides, taken after COVID-19 vaccination. The V call is TRBV9, the J call TRBJ2-2, with 11 bases lining up with TRBD2. The DNA for the CDR3 is TGTGCCAGCAGCGTTAGCGGGAGGGGTTCCGGGGAGCTGTTTTTT. Protein product: CASSVSGRGSGELFF. The full variable domain, its missing parts supplied by reference TRBV9 and TRBJ2-2, is DSGVTQTPKHLITATGQRVTLRCSPRSGDLSVYWYQQSLDQGLQFLIQYYNGEERAKGNILERFSAQQFPDLHSELNLSSLELGDSALYFCASSVSGRGSGELFFGEGSRLTVL.